The 9 T cell receptor beta chains given below trace back to one sample, sequenced in a study of shared clonotypes between healthy human individuals. Method: immunoSEQ multiplex PCR; TCRdb's copy keeps in-frame clones and lacks some. This table has about 980,000 clones, roughly 72% appearing once. Sequencing was done on a sample of memory CD4+ T cells sorted from blood. Subset given: CD45RA-negative fraction. These receptors were taken from a man between 18 and 29 years old in good health.

The V and J genes are TRBV9 and TRBJ2-3; D gene uncertain. Deletions cut 0 bases from V and 1 base from J, with 9 bases between. This CDR3 comprises 15 residues. Germline V gene data show CDR1 as SGDLS and CDR2 as YYNGEE. CDR3 sequence: CASSVAASGTDTQYF. CDR3 coding DNA: TGTGCCAGCAGCGTAGCTGCGTCCGGCACAGATACGCAGTATTTT.

In its sample, this clone was seen once. The CDR3 spells CASSLVGTGWGEEKLFF. The CDR3 DNA reads as TGCGCCAGCAGCTTGGTGGGGACAGGATGGGGAGAGGAAAAACTGTTTTTT. J is TRBJ1-4 and V is TRBV5-1, with 8 nucleotides matching TRBD1. In germline, CDR1 is SGHRS, CDR2 YFSETQ. The CDR3 runs to 17 residues. The ends lost 0 bases at V and 8 bases at J; junction bases unmatched: 12.

The gene calls are TRBV28 and TRBJ2-2; 11 bases align to TRBD2. The CDR3 extends over 14 amino acids. Losses at the gene ends were 7 bases for V and 7 bases for J; bases not matched to a gene: 5. The germline V gene encodes CDR1 MDHEN and CDR2 SYDVKM. The CDR3, as DNA: TGTGCCAGCATAGCGGGGGGGCAAGGCGGGGAGCTGTTTTTT. It specifies CASIAGGQGGELFF.

V gene TRBV4-3 combines with J gene TRBJ1-2; D call uncertain. Trimming took 0 bases from V and 5 from J, leaving 22 bases between them. Per germline, CDR1 LGHNA and CDR2 YSLEER. The CDR3 is 18 residues long. In DNA form, the CDR3 reads TGCGCCAGCAGCCAAGATAGACTCGCCGGTCCTCACCAATATGGCTACACCTTC. Protein product: CASSQDRLAGPHQYGYTF.

The chain recombines TRBV5-1 with TRBJ1-3; 7 bases map to TRBD1. Looked up from germline, CDR1 is SGHRS and CDR2 is YFSETQ. The CDR3 is 18 residues long. Trimming cost V 0 bases and J 0 bases; bases outside gene matches: 9. CDR3: CASSLGADRSFSGNTIYF. The DNA of the CDR3 is TGCGCCAGCAGCTTGGGGGCGGACAGGTCTTTCTCTGGAAACACCATATATTTT.

CDR3 DNA: TGTGCCAGTACAAGGACTAGCGGTACCTACGAGCAGTACTTC. Amino acid sequence: CASTRTSGTYEQYF. V usage is TRBV19 and J usage is TRBJ2-7; 10 nucleotides agree with TRBD2. CDR1 and CDR2 from the germline V gene are LNHDA and SQIVND (reference sequence). The V gene end was trimmed by 7 bases and the J gene end by 2 bases; junction bases not matched to a gene: 5. This CDR3 has 14 residues.

The rearrangement joins TRBV9 to TRBJ2-7; D unresolved. The CDR3 consists of 14 residues. Germline-derived CDR1 and CDR2 are SGDLS and YYNGEE. V was clipped by 0 bases and J by 6 bases, with 13 bases between them. CDR3 nucleotide sequence: TGTGCCAGCAGCGTAGACCTGGCGTCCCGCGAGCAGTACTTC. It codes for CASSVDLASREQYF.

This chain uses TRBV30 with TRBJ2-3; 7 positions agree with TRBD1. Germline V gene data show CDR1 as GTSNPN and CDR2 as SVGIG (reference sequence). J lost 0 bases, V lost 3 bases, and 3 bases had no gene match. The CDR3 is 14 amino acids. The CDR3 loop is CAWRRDSSTDTQYF. CDR3 coding DNA: TGTGCCTGGAGGAGGGACAGTAGCACAGATACGCAGTATTTT.

The V call is TRBV7-9, the J call TRBJ2-7, with 13 bases lining up with TRBD2. V shed 0 bases and J 3 bases; nucleotides not matched to a gene: 2. Germline assignment: CDR1 SEHNR and CDR2 FQNEAQ (reference sequence). The CDR3 spans 16 residues. This chain's CDR3 is CASSLALAGGHYEQYF. In DNA form, the CDR3 reads TGTGCCAGCAGCTTAGCACTAGCGGGGGGGCACTACGAGCAGTACTTC.